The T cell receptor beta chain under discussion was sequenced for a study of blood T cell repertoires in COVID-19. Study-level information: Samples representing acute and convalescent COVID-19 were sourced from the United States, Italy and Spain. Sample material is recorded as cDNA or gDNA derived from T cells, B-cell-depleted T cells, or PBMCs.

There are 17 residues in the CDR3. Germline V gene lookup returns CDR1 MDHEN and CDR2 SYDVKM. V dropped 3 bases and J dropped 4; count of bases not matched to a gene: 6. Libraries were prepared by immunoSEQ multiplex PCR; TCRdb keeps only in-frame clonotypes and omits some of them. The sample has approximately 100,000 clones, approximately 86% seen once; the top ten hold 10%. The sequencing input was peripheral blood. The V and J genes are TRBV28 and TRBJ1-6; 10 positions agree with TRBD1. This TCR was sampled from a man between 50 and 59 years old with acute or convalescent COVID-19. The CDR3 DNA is TGTGCCAGCAGTTTGGGGGGGACAGGGGCTTATAATTCACCCCTCCACTTT. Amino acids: CASSLGGTGAYNSPLHF. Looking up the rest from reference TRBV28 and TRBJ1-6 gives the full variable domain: DVKVTQSSRYLVKRTGEKVFLECVQDMDHENMFWYRQDPGLGLRLIYFSYDVKMKEKGDIPEGYSVSREKKERFSLILESASTNQTSMYLCASSLGGTGAYNSPLHFGNGTRLTVT.